One and the same sample provided the 8 T cell receptor beta chains below, sequenced in a study of vaccination and CD4 T cells after COVID-19 (dated by TCRdb to between 2021 and 2023). Their cognate antigens are unknown. Explained via the paper, the treatment or condition label denotes: roughly ten-day PBMC culture with coronavirus spike peptide pools or control peptides (ViraFEST assay). Library preparation used PCR. The instrument given in TCRdb is Illumina iSeq 100. DNA from cultured CD4+ T cells was subjected to TCR sequencing with the Oncomine TCR Beta short-read assay at the Johns Hopkins FTIC core. TCRdb trimmed the raw reads at Q25, called clones with MiXCR and kept productive beta chains. CDR3 protein duplicates are merged, each entry listing the most common genes and DNA. The table for this sample lists approximately 13,000 distinct CDR3 sequences; over 50% of them were counted only once. The top ten clonotypes cover approximately 9.5% of the sample.

Input material: CD4+ T cells from blood, cultured in vitro. The receptor source for this set is a human donor who had recovered from COVID-19.

The genes are TRBV12-3 or TRBV12-4 and TRBJ1-5; D is perhaps TRBD1 (6 bases). The V and J ends lost 4 bases and 0 bases respectively, with 16 bases between them. The CDR3 is made up of 17 amino acids. CDR3: CASSYLSGAYSNQPQHF. The CDR3 nucleotides are TGTGCCAGCAGTTACCTATCAGGGGCATATAGCAATCAGCCCCAGCATTTT.

The J gene is TRBJ1-6, the V gene TRBV15, with D hard to call. CDR1 is LNHNV and CDR2 is YYDKDF in the germline V gene (reference sequence). Trimming left V 0 bases short and J 0 bases short, with 12 bases between. The CDR3 is 18 residues long. DNA of the CDR3: TGTGCCACCAGCAGAGATCGCACCACCCGCTCCTATAATTCACCCCTCCACTTT. Its translation: CATSRDRTTRSYNSPLHF.

The gene calls are TRBV7-6 and TRBJ1-6; D may be TRBD1 (5 bases). CDR1 SGHVS and CDR2 FNYEAQ come from the germline V gene. Between the trimmed V and J ends, which lost 0 bases and 4 bases, there was a span of 7 bases. This CDR3 has 15 residues. The CDR3 region has the DNA TGTGCCAGCAGCTTAGCGAGGGGTTATAATTCACCCCTCCACTTT. It yields the protein CASSLARGYNSPLHF.

This chain links TRBV6-5 with TRBJ2-7, with D unresolved. V lost 0 bases and J 2 bases, leaving 14 bases between the germline ends. The CDR3 sequence is 16 residues long. The germline CDR1 and CDR2 sequences are MNHEY and SVGAGI. The CDR3 DNA is TGTGCCAGCAGTTACTCGGTTAAAAGACCTGCCTACGAGCAGTACTTC. It is translated as CASSYSVKRPAYEQYF.

The CDR3 loop is CASSKQGGGYEQYF. The DNA of the CDR3 is TGTGCCAGCAGTAAACAGGGGGGTGGCTACGAGCAGTACTTC. The rearrangement uses TRBV6-1 and TRBJ2-7; 8 bases fit TRBD1. The CDR3 has 14 amino acids. Germline CDR1 MNHNS, CDR2 SASEGT. Trimming cost V 5 bases and J 3 bases; bases outside gene matches: 6.

The chain uses TRBV6-2 or TRBV6-3 and TRBJ2-5; D gene ambiguous. Germline V gene sequence: CDR1 MNHEY, CDR2 SVGEGT. The CDR3 covers 14 residues. Trimming left V 1 base short and J 3 bases short, with 9 bases between. The CDR3 nucleotides read TGTGCCAGCAGTTACTTCTCGGTCGAAGAGACCCAGTACTTC. Protein product: CASSYFSVEETQYF.

This clonotype was seen only a few times. The chain is built from TRBV6-1 and TRBJ2-5; TRBD2 matches at 12 bases. Germline V gene lookup returns CDR1 MNHNS and CDR2 SASEGT. V dropped 6 bases and J dropped 1; count of bases not matched to a gene: 3. The CDR3 is made up of 15 amino acids. For the CDR3, the DNA is TGTGCCAGCAGACTAGCGGGGGGCCCCCAAGAGACCCAGTACTTC. This translates into CASRLAGGPQETQYF.

This clonotype has only one observation. The chain uses TRBV6-2 or TRBV6-3 and TRBJ2-5; TRBD1 matches 8 bases. The germline gives CDR1 MNHEY, CDR2 SVGEGT. This CDR3 has 16 residues. The trim removed 5 bases at V and 1 base at J, leaving 9 bases unmatched. The CDR3 DNA follows: TGTGCCAGCAGTCGAGGCCGGACAGGGACCCAAGAGACCCAGTACTTC. Translation: CASSRGRTGTQETQYF.